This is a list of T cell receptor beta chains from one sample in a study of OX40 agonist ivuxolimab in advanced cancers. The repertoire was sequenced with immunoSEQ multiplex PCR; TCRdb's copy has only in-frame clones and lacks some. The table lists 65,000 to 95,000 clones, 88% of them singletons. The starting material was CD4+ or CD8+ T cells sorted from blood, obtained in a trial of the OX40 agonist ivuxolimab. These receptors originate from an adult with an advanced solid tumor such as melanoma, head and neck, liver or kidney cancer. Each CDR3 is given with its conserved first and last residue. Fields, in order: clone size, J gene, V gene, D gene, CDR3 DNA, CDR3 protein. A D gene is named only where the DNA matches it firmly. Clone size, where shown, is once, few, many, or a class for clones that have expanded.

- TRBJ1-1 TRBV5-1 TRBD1 TGCGCCAGCAGCTTGAACAGGGGGCTTACTGAAGCTTTCTTT CASSLNRGLTEAFF
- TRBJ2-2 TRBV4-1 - TGCGCCAGCAGCCAAGTAGGCAGCGTAATCACCGGGGAGCTGTTTTTT CASSQVGSVITGELFF
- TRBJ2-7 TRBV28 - TGTGCCACCACGGACAGAGACGAGCAGTACTTC CATTDRDEQYF
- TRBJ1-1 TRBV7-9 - TGTGCCAGCAGGGGAGGGAACACTGAAGCTTTCTTT CASRGGNTEAFF
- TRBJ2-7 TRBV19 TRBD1 TGTGCCAGTAGTAGCCCGGACAGGGGAGTCTACGAGCAGTACTTC CASSSPDRGVYEQYF
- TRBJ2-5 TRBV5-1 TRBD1 TGCGCCAGCGGACAGGGGGCTCTGTGGGGGCAAGAGACCCAGTACTTC CASGQGALWGQETQYF
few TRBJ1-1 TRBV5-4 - TGTGCCAGCAGCCCCCGTCCGACTGAAGCTTTCTTT CASSPRPTEAFF
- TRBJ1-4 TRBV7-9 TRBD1 TGTGCCAGCAGCTCCCGACAGGGTAATGAAAAACTGTTTTTT CASSSRQGNEKLFF
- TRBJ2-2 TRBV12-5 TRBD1 TGTGCTAGTGGTTTGGATTTGGCAGGGGGCGACACCGGGGAGCTGTTTTTT CASGLDLAGGDTGELFF
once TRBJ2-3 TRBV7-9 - TGTGCCAGCAGCTTAGTGGGGACAGATACGCAGTATTTT CASSLVGTDTQYF
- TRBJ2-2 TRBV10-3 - TGTGCCATCAGGGCCGACAGGACCGGGGAGCTGTTTTTT CAIRADRTGELFF
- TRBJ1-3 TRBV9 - TGTGCCAGCACTGGGACTGGCTCTGGAAACACCATATATTTT CASTGTGSGNTIYF
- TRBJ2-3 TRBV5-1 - TGCGCCAGCAGCGACCTTCGGGGCACAGATACGCAGTATTTT CASSDLRGTDTQYF
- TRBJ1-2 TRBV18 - TGTGCCAGCTCACCATATGGAGGGGAAAGGGGTTATGGCTACACCTTC CASSPYGGERGYGYTF
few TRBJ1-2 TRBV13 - TGTGCCAGCAGCTCAATGAGTAACTATGGCTACACCTTC CASSSMSNYGYTF
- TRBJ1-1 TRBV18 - TGTGCCAGCTCAACCACTACAGGAGAGAACACTGAAGCTTTCTTT CASSTTTGENTEAFF
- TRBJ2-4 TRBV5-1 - TGCGCCAGCAGCTTGACTTCCGCAGGAGGGGCCAACATTCAGTACTTC CASSLTSAGGANIQYF
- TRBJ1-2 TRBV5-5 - TGTGCCAGCAGGGGGACCGCTAACTATGGCTACACCTTC CASRGTANYGYTF
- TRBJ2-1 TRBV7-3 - TGTGCCAGCAGCTTAGATTCGACTTCACATGAGCAGTTCTTC CASSLDSTSHEQFF
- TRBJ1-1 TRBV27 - TGTGCCAGCAGTTTGACAGTATACACTGAAGCTTTCTTT CASSLTVYTEAFF
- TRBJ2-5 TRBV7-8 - TGTGCCAGCAGCTTAGGGGTGAGGCAAGAGACCCAGTACTTC CASSLGVRQETQYF
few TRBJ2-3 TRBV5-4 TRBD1 TGTGCCAGCAGCCCCTTACGACAGGGCCCCACAGATACGCAGTATTTT CASSPLRQGPTDTQYF
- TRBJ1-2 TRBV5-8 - TGTGCCAGCAGTCGTAGCCTTGCCCGAGGCTACACCTTC CASSRSLARGYTF
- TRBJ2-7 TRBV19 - TGTGCCAGTAGTCCCGACAGTCGCAACGAGCAGTACTTC CASSPDSRNEQYF
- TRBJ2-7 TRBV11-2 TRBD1 TGTGCCAGCAGAGAGACAGGGGAGGACGAGCAGTACTTC CASRETGEDEQYF
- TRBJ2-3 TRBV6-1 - TGTGCCAGCACCCGAGGGGATCGGGATACGCAGTATTTT CASTRGDRDTQYF
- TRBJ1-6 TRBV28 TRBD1 TGTGCCAGTAAGGACAGGGTCTCCGGTAATTCACCCCTCCACTTT CASKDRVSGNSPLHF
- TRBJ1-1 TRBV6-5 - TGTGCCAGCAGACAGGGTCGGGGGAACACTGAAGCTTTCTTT CASRQGRGNTEAFF
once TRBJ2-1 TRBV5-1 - TGCGCCAGCAGCTTGGTAGGGCTAGCACGGTACAATGAGCAGTTCTTC CASSLVGLARYNEQFF
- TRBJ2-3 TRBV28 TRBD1 TGTGCGACGTCCGGGACAGGGGGGTCGGCTAGCACAGATACGCAGTATTTT CATSGTGGSASTDTQYF
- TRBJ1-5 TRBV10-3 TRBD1 TGTGCCACACGGGGACAGGGCGATCAGCCCCAGCATTTT CATRGQGDQPQHF
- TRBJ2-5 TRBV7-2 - TGTGCCAGCAGCTTAAGGCATCAAGAGACCCAGTACTTC CASSLRHQETQYF
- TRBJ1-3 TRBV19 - TGTGCCAGCTCTGGAAACACCATATATTTT CASSGNTIYF
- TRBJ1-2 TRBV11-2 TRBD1 TGTGCCAGCAGCCTTGGGACAGGCGGAAGTGGCTACACCTTC CASSLGTGGSGYTF
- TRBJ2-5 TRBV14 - TGTGCCAGCAGCAGGGGACTCCAAGAGACCCAGTACTTC CASSRGLQETQYF
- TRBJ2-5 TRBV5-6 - TGTGCCAGCAGCTTTTTCTCCTCAGAGACCCAGTACTTC CASSFFSSETQYF
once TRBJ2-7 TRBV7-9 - TGTGCCAGCAGCTTAAGGCAGACCCCCTACGAGCAGTACTTC CASSLRQTPYEQYF
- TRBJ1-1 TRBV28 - TGTGCCAGCAGTCCCGAGTGGAAGAACACTGAAGCTTTCTTT CASSPEWKNTEAFF
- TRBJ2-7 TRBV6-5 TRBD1 TGTGCCAGCAGTTACCAGACAGGGGTTGGATACGAGCAGTACTTC CASSYQTGVGYEQYF
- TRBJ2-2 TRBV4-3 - TGCGCCAGCAGCCAAGGCGGACAGCCTCGGGCCGGGGAGCTGTTTTTT CASSQGGQPRAGELFF
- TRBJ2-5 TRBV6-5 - TGTGCCAGCAGCCGGGGCGCTCAAGAGACCCAGTACTTC CASSRGAQETQYF
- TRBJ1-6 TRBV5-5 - TGTGCCAGCAGCTTGCAAAGGGAACGGAATTCACCCCTCCACTTT CASSLQRERNSPLHF
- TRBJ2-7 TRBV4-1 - TGCGCCAGCAGCGAAACCGGGGAGCAGTACTTC CASSETGEQYF
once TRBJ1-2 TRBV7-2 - TGTGCCAGCAGCCCCGAATGGCCAGGGGATGGCTACACCTTC CASSPEWPGDGYTF
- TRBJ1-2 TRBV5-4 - TGTGCCAGCAGCTTTTCCCGTGTTAACTATGGCTACACCTTC CASSFSRVNYGYTF
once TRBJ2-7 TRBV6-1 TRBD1 TGTGCCAGCAGTGGGGACAGGGGTAGGGGGCAGTACTTC CASSGDRGRGQYF
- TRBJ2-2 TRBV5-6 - TGTGCCAGCAGCTGGACGGGAGCCAGGGACACCGGGGAGCTGTTTTTT CASSWTGARDTGELFF
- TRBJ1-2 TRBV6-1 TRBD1 TGTGCCAGCAGTGAACGGGACAGTCACTATGGCTACACCTTC CASSERDSHYGYTF
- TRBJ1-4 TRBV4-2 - TGTGCCAGCATGAACCCAGACGCAACTAATGAAAAACTGTTTTTT CASMNPDATNEKLFF